This note documents a single T cell receptor beta chain sequence. The sample is drawn from a study of blood T cell repertoires in COVID-19. Overall study: Some COVID-19 samples were acute and others convalescent; all came from the United States, Italy and Spain.

Data came from immunoSEQ multiplex PCR; TCRdb stores just in-frame clones and leaves some out. The repertoire includes approximately 280,000 clones, about 89% of them detected once, and roughly 2.1% sits in the top ten. The CDR3 spans 12 residues. The V and J ends lost 7 bases and 5 bases respectively, with 9 bases between them. V gene TRBV12-3 or TRBV12-4 combines with J gene TRBJ1-5, with unresolved D. This TCR was sampled from a man aged 50-59 years with acute or convalescent COVID-19. The sample comprised peripheral blood. For the CDR3, the DNA is TGTGCCAGCACGGAGGGAGATCAGCCCCAGCATTTT. It specifies CASTEGDQPQHF.